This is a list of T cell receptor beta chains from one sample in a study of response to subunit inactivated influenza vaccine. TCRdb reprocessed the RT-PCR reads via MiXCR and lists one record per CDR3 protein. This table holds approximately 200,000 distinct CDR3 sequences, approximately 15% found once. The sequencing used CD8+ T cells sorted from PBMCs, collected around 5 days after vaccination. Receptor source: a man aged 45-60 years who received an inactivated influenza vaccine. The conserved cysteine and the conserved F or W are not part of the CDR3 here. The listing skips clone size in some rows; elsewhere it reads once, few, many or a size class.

ASSVDNPRLQGHEQF	TRBV9	many
ASSNRDLRYNEQF	TRBV7-9	.
ASSLNTEAF	TRBV7-9	many
ASTTSGRANNEQF	TRBV19	.
SVRQGATYEQY	TRBV29-1	few
ASSYMVSGANVLT	TRBV6-2/TRBV6-3	few
ASSSMSGRTDTQY	TRBV7-9	.
ASSRGGMNTEAF	TRBV6-1	.
ASSGSEQF	TRBV5-1	few
SARDRGRTFYYEQY	TRBV20-1	few
ASSRQGVSSGANVLT	TRBV27	few
ASSLGGPTLAGVSIDTQY	TRBV5-6	.
SARGVEFRETQY	TRBV20-1	few
ASSLIEAGSSYNEQF	TRBV7-8	few